This T cell receptor (beta chain) was documented in a study of response to subunit inactivated influenza vaccine (dated by TCRdb to between 2018 and 2020). Notes on the research overall: To follow how T cells responded to a trivalent subunit inactivated influenza vaccine, the researchers relied on deep quantitative profiling of the T cell receptor repertoire.

The sample's time point label, decoded: around 45 days after influenza vaccine administration. This clonotype has a handful of counts. Its antigen is not yet known. Base qualities are not at hand, and no much larger clone is one base apart. Beyond this particular receptor, the publication reports: According to the authors, only a limited number of new T cells may be recruited by each seasonal influenza vaccination.

The CDR3 measures 16 amino acids from cysteine to phenylalanine. Just CDR3 DNA is preserved here, 48 bases in frame from base 1. V is pruned by 0 bases and J by 0 bases, leaving 5 bases of the junction without a gene match. The germline V gene supplies CDR1 LGHNA and CDR2 YNFKEQ. Preparation of the library involved RT-PCR. The instrument given in TCRdb is Illumina HiSeq 2500. The public reads were reprocessed in TCRdb via fastp at Q25 and MiXCR, keeping in-frame beta chains. Here each entry gathers all rows of one CDR3 protein and keeps the most common genes and DNA. Recorded for this sample are about 500,000 distinct CDR3 sequences; 10% to 15% of them occurred a single time. The top ten constitute around 14% of the sample.

The TCR originated in a man aged 50-59 years who received an inactivated influenza vaccine. Donor details come from another sample of the same person, matched by shared clones. Recombination connected TRBV4-2 to TRBJ2-7; a stretch of 7 junction bases matches TRBD2. Sequenced here: PBMCs from blood, sampled roughly 46 days after vaccination. This receptor carries the CDR3 CASSQDRAGSSYEQYF. DNA sequence: TGTGCCAGCAGCCAAGATAGAGCGGGGAGCTCCTACGAGCAGTACTTC.